This TCR beta chain was identified during a study of T cell therapy after organ transplantation (dated by TCRdb to the late 2010s). Regarding the research as a whole: The therapy products consisted of autologous CMV-specific T cells grown in vitro for around two weeks using a peptide pool of 30 HLA class I and II CMV epitopes. Each patient got up to 6 T cell doses, given every 2 weeks, and was then monitored for approximately 30 weeks after finishing therapy. Of the roughly 10 patients, eight were classified as clinical responders and two as nonresponders. The median number of CMV-specific T cells given to patients was 1.92 x 10^8, delivered over 2 to 6 intravenous infusions. A follow-up TRBV repertoire analysis was performed on an open-label phase I trial of autologous CMV-specific adoptive T cell therapy in solid-organ transplant recipients. Peripheral blood samples for the pretherapy time point were taken before T cell therapy began. Of the roughly 11 patients, only 7 or 8 had long-term post-therapy samples available. What the research found in general, with its limitations: Reconstitution after therapy appeared to include not only transferred clonotypes but also endogenous clonotypes that had not been detected in the therapy products. Assessment of confounders such as concurrent antirejection and antiviral medications was prevented by the small cohort. Before therapy, nonresponders had marked clonal expansions, and after therapy the repertoires of nonresponders changed only minimally. Fold change in CD8 clonality after therapy inversely correlated with pretherapy clonality, suggesting less biased repertoires were more receptive to remodeling. Reduced sample coverage from poor CD8+ T cell yield may be reflected in the few expansions detected in nonresponders.

The CDR3 covers 17 residues, taking in both the cysteine and the phenylalanine. The sequence is cut down to CDR3 DNA, 51 bases in frame from base 1. A distance of 27 bases separates the germline ends of V and J, which lose 8 bases and 5 bases respectively. TRB CDR3 regions were amplified from genomic DNA with the immunoSEQ two-step, bias-controlled multiplex PCR assay. CDR3 libraries were sequenced on an Illumina NextSeq 500. In the paper's pipeline: The immunoSEQ Analyzer platform was used for the initial alignment and bioinformatics, which included bias normalization against synthetic CDR3 analogs. V, D and J genes were annotated according to IMGT database definitions. VDJtools version 1.1.10 and the R package tcR version 2.2.1.11 were used with default settings for further TRBV analyses. GLIPH analysis was performed with version 1.0 using default settings. In CDR3 sequences with at least 5 reads, significant changes in clonotype frequency were tested by a 2-sided binomial test with Benjamini-Hochberg correction (alpha = 0.01). What TCRdb holds here is the immuneACCESS table cut down to in-frame rearrangements. Part of the clones is not present; checked against another copy, under half of the missing clones reflect an unresolved V gene, and the others are unexplained. Clone size and the V and J calls come from that table; the DNA yielded D and trimming. This sample lists tens of thousands of clones; around 93% were detected once. The ten largest clones add up to around 3% of the sample.

This clone has just one count. Its antigen is still unknown. Base qualities were left out, and no much larger clone turns up one base away. Interpreted using the paper, the time point label stands for: before start of T cell therapy. Patients were solid-organ transplant recipients with drug-resistant/recurrent cytomegalovirus. Some eleven trial participants were selected for repertoire analysis based on availability of post-therapy peripheral blood mononuclear cells. Viable CD3+CD8+CD4- lymphocytes were isolated from PBMCs by sorting on a BD FACSAria III. Genomic DNA was extracted from sorted cells with the Qiagen DNeasy Kit.

The sequence was collected from a human patient who had received a solid organ transplant and had CMV disease. This chain is built from TRBV23-1 and TRBJ2-5, with the D call perhaps TRBD1 or TRBD2, each one matching 5 bases. TRBV23-1 is sorted into the ORF group, with uncertain function. The sample consisted of CD8+ T cells from blood, taken before autologous CMV-specific T cell therapy. The CDR3 reads as follows: CASWDLRDRTRGETQYF. The DNA reads as follows: TGCGCCAGCTGGGACCTCAGGGACCGGACCCGCGGGGAGACCCAGTACTTC.